The 18 T cell receptor beta chains in this list originate from one sample, sequenced in a study of Graves' ophthalmopathy and Graves' hyperthyroidism. Amplification targeted the TCR beta CDR3 regions, with RNA transcripts as the source material. First-round RT-PCR with HTBI primers preceded a second-round multiplex PCR. TCRdb ran MiXCR on the multiplex PCR reads and lists one entry per CDR3 protein. The sample consists of over a million distinct CDR3 sequences, 36% of them appearing once. Sequenced material: peripheral blood or thyroid tissue (not recorded which). These receptors were taken from an adult man with Graves' hyperthyroidism.

The gene calls are TRBV12-3 or TRBV12-4 and TRBJ2-5; D is perhaps TRBD1 (6 bases). V shed 5 bases and J shed 3 bases, with 13 bases lying between them. The CDR3 has 14 amino acids. This chain's CDR3 is CASSDIRGKETQYF. CDR3 coding DNA: TGTGCCAGCAGTGATATCAGGGGAAAAGAGACCCAGTACTTC.

The chain has TRBV28 and TRBJ1-1, with 8 bases matching TRBD1. Germline CDR1 reads MDHEN; CDR2 reads SYDVKM. With 10 bases clipped from V and 7 bases from J, the junction kept 5 bases outside the gene matches. The CDR3 length is 11 residues. CDR3 amino acids: CAIQGAIEAFF. The DNA of the CDR3 is TGTGCCATCCAGGGGGCGATTGAAGCTTTCTTT.

The chain is built from TRBV5-1 and TRBJ2-2, with D hard to call. V was shortened by 4 bases and J by 2 bases, with 15 bases between the two germline ends. The CDR3 totals 16 residues. Per germline, CDR1 SGHRS and CDR2 YFSETQ. CDR3 residues: CASSLRNQLNTGELFF. Here the CDR3 DNA reads TGCGCCAGCAGCCTCCGGAACCAACTTAACACCGGGGAGCTGTTTTTT.

This clonotype was detected a few times. The V call is TRBV6-5, the J call TRBJ1-6; 11 nucleotides agree with TRBD1. CDR1 is MNHEY and CDR2 is SVGAGI in the germline V gene. V trimming: 1 base; J trimming: 14 bases; junction bases outside the gene matches: 13. CDR3 length: 17 amino acids. The CDR3 is CASSYLSGTGGNSALHF. The CDR3 DNA reads as TGTGCCAGCAGTTACTTAAGCGGGACAGGGGGTAATTCGGCCCTCCACTTT.

This clonotype was seen a few times. This chain joins TRBV6-2 or TRBV6-3 and TRBJ1-1; no clear D. In germline, CDR1 is MNHEY, CDR2 SVGEGT. The V end lost 0 bases, the J end lost 4 bases, and 15 bases lay between the germline ends. CDR3 length: 16 amino acids. The CDR3 DNA reads as TGTGCCAGCAGTTACTCGATCAGGACCGGAGGCACTGAAGCTTTCTTT. Translating gives CASSYSIRTGGTEAFF.

The chain uses TRBV19 and TRBJ1-5, with a possible D match to TRBD1 (6 bases). The length of the CDR3 is 16 residues. Between the trimmed V and J ends, which lost 5 bases and 5 bases, there was a span of 19 bases. Germline-derived CDR1 and CDR2 are LNHDA and SQIVND (reference sequence). This CDR3 is CASSSGEGRGHQPQHF. CDR3 DNA: TGTGCCAGTAGTTCCGGGGAAGGCAGGGGCCATCAGCCCCAGCATTTT.

This clonotype showed up just a few times. V usage is TRBV5-5 and J usage is TRBJ2-7; D might be TRBD2 (6 bases). The CDR3 totals 13 residues. Germline CDR1 reads SGHKS; CDR2 reads YYEKEE (reference sequence). The chain's CDR3 is CASGPPDAYEQYF. The CDR3 coding sequence is TGTGCGAGCGGGCCCCCGGACGCCTACGAGCAGTACTTC.

The chain recombines TRBV29-1 with TRBJ2-5; D perhaps matches TRBD1 (5 bases). The germline CDR1 and CDR2 sequences are SQVTM and ANQGSEA. Trimming shortened V by 7 bases and J by 1 base, and 16 bases separated the two germline ends. The CDR3 is made up of 14 amino acids. This CDR3 is CSAPLQGGQETQYF. CDR3 in DNA: TGCAGCGCCCCCCTGCAGGGTGGCCAAGAGACCCAGTACTTC.

Only a few counts were recorded for this clonotype. The gene calls are TRBV24-1 and TRBJ2-6; 8 bases match TRBD1. The length of the CDR3 is 18 residues. With 5 bases clipped from V and 0 bases from J, the junction kept 8 bases outside the gene matches. Germline assignment: CDR1 KGHDR and CDR2 SFDVKD. The CDR3 region is CATSGGQGSISGANVLTF. The CDR3 bases are TGTGCCACCAGTGGCGGACAGGGATCTATCTCTGGGGCCAACGTCCTGACTTTC.

In this sample, this clonotype turned up many times. This chain joins TRBV6-5 and TRBJ2-7, with D maybe TRBD2 (6 bases). The CDR3 consists of 14 residues. From germline, CDR1 is MNHEY and CDR2 SVGAGI. V was shortened by 0 bases and J by 2 bases, with 8 bases between the two germline ends. Here the CDR3 DNA reads TGTGCCAGCAGTTACTCGGGCGGGACCTACGAGCAGTACTTC. It is translated as CASSYSGGTYEQYF.

This clonotype was seen at least ten times. The CDR3 nucleotides read TGTGCCAGCAGCCTAGATAGGCAGTACGAGCAGTACTTC. Translated, it gives CASSLDRQYEQYF. V is TRBV7-2 and J is TRBJ2-7, with no clear D. V was trimmed by 5 bases and J by 4 bases, leaving 12 bases between them. Germline loops: CDR1 SGHTA, CDR2 FQGNSA. The CDR3 length is 13 residues.

The chain uses TRBV7-2 and TRBJ2-5, with 7 positions matching TRBD2. This CDR3 has 13 amino acids. Germline CDR1 SGHTA, CDR2 FQGNSA. The trim removed 8 bases at V and 2 bases at J, leaving 5 bases unmatched. The CDR3 DNA reads as TGTGCCAGCGACAAGGGAGGGCAAGAGACCCAGTACTTC. Protein: CASDKGGQETQYF.

This chain connects TRBV2 to TRBJ1-1; D remains ambiguous. Germline V gene lookup returns CDR1 SNHLY and CDR2 FYNNEI. The CDR3 is 15 residues long. With 0 bases removed from V and 4 bases from J, the gap between germline ends came to 12 bases. CDR3: CASSEARPPSTEAFF. The CDR3 DNA reads TGTGCCAGCAGTGAAGCAAGGCCCCCCAGCACTGAAGCTTTCTTT.

This clonotype came up many times. V and J are TRBV19 and TRBJ1-1; unclear D gene. Germline values: CDR1 LNHDA, CDR2 SQIVND (reference sequence). The V end was cut by 9 bases, the J end by 5 bases, with 13 bases between. CDR3 length: 12 amino acids. The CDR3 DNA reads TGTGCCAGCCGCCGGTCGGGGACTGAAGCTTTCTTT. Its translation is CASRRSGTEAFF.

The J gene is TRBJ2-7, the V gene TRBV4-3; no firm D call. There are 17 residues in the CDR3. Germline-derived CDR1 and CDR2 are LGHNA and YSLEER. Trimming took 0 bases from V and 4 from J, leaving 19 bases between them. This CDR3 reads CASSQDLSSGSPYEQYF. The CDR3 nucleotides read TGCGCCAGCAGCCAAGATCTAAGTTCAGGTTCCCCTTACGAGCAGTACTTC.

This clonotype was observed at least ten times. The V call is TRBV29-1, the J call TRBJ2-7; D uncertain. The ends were cut back, 7 bases at V and 0 bases at J, with 7 bases in the middle. The CDR3 is made up of 11 amino acids. Germline V gene sequence: CDR1 SQVTM, CDR2 ANQGSEA. The CDR3 here is CSALDSYEQYF. The DNA for the CDR3 is TGCAGCGCCCTGGACTCCTACGAGCAGTACTTC.

J is TRBJ2-5 and V is TRBV3-1; TRBD2 aligns across 12 bases. The V gene end was trimmed by 3 bases and the J gene end by 2 bases; junction bases not matched to a gene: 4. CDR1 is LGHDT, CDR2 YNNKEL, per germline (reference sequence). The CDR3 consists of 16 residues. CDR3 amino acids: CASSHRLAGAQETQYF. The CDR3 nucleotides read TGTGCCAGCAGCCATCGACTAGCGGGGGCACAAGAGACCCAGTACTTC.

This clonotype came up many times. The chain recombines TRBV12-3 or TRBV12-4 with TRBJ2-5; D remains ambiguous. V gave up 6 bases and J gave up 4 bases, with 9 bases separating them. This CDR3 region has 12 residues. The CDR3 DNA sequence: TGTGCCAGCAGCCTCCGTCCAGAGACCCAGTACTTC. This encodes CASSLRPETQYF.